This T cell receptor beta chain was sequenced for a study of regulatory T cells in long-lasting Graves disease. Study-level points and caveats: Less diverse TCR repertoires were seen in persistent Graves' patients than in newly diagnosed ones.

The time point here: persistent/refractory GD, antithyroid drugs over 5 years with positive TRAb. Following extraction of RNA from PBMCs, that RNA was used to make the TCR library. Losses at the gene ends were 10 bases for V and 5 bases for J; bases not matched to a gene: 19. The CDR3 spans 16 residues. For TCR beta, libraries came from iRepertoire HTBI primers and Arm-PCR of CDR3 regions. From the multiplex PCR reads, TCRdb called clonotypes with MiXCR, one entry per CDR3 protein. The table records 650,000 to 850,000 distinct CDR3 sequences, 25% to 35% of them present only once. The table lists this clonotype with many counts. Antigen specificity is unknown.

The chain couples TRBV12-3 or TRBV12-4 to TRBJ1-1, with 7 bases that match TRBD1. The source of this sequence is a female donor with Graves disease. Sequencing used peripheral blood mononuclear cells (PBMCs), obtained when the disease was refractory, from a patient treated with antithyroid drugs. This CDR3 is CATLRERQGRGTEAFF. The DNA for the CDR3 is TGTGCCACCTTAAGGGAGCGACAGGGACGGGGAACTGAAGCTTTCTTT.